The entry that follows covers one T cell receptor beta chain sequence. V lost 8 bases and J lost 2; bases outside the gene matches: 6. From germline, CDR1 is SNHLY and CDR2 FYNNEI. The CDR3 totals 14 residues. The assay was immunoSEQ multiplex PCR, and TCRdb's table has in-frame clones only and misses some. The table lists about 62,000 clones, roughly 91% of them singletons, with more than 4.5% in the top ten. The data are from a study of technical replicates of blood from several donors. The chain uses TRBV2 and TRBJ2-1; TRBD2 aligns across 7 bases. The sequencing input was PBMCs. The sequence derives from a human donor in good health. Some clones in this sample may be carry-over from other donors' samples. The CDR3 DNA sequence: TGTGCCAGCGAGGCGGGGGTGACCTACAATGAGCAGTTCTTC. As protein: CASEAGVTYNEQFF. Looking up the rest from reference TRBV2 and TRBJ2-1 gives the full variable domain: EPEVTQTPSHQVTQMGQEVILRCVPISNHLYFYWYRQILGQKVEFLVSFYNNEISEKSEIFDDQFSVERPDGSNFTLKIRSTKLEDSAMYFCASEAGVTYNEQFFGPGTRLTVL.